This T cell receptor (beta chain) was sequenced for a study of cytomegalovirus exposure and HLA in healthy donors. V dropped 2 bases and J dropped 3; count of bases not matched to a gene: 3. This CDR3 spans 14 amino acids. Germline CDR1 and CDR2: GTSNPN and SVGIG (reference sequence). Data came from immunoSEQ multiplex PCR; TCRdb stores just in-frame clones and leaves some out. The repertoire consists of some 64,000 clones, with 95% to 97% occurring once and the leading ten covering about 1.5%. Findings and limits, study-wide: A classifier reportedly called cytomegalovirus status with high sensitivity and specificity. The study found most TCR sequences rare, yet found some public TCRs in many donors.

As regards this clone: Its antigen is undetermined.

The sample consisted of PBMCs. This chain links TRBV30 with TRBJ2-7, with 11 bases lining up with TRBD2. This sequence was found in a woman under 30 in good health and CMV-seropositive. The CDR3 protein is CAWSLTSGIYEQYF. The DNA for the CDR3 is TGTGCCTGGAGTCTGACTAGCGGGATCTACGAGCAGTACTTC.